Listed below are T cell receptor beta chains from one sample, sequenced in a study of shared clonotypes between healthy human individuals. Method: immunoSEQ multiplex PCR; TCRdb's copy keeps in-frame clones and lacks some. The sample has about 680,000 clones, 73% seen once; the top ten hold around 2%. What was sequenced was memory CD4+ T cells sorted from blood. These receptors were obtained from a woman aged 25 to 45 in good health. CDR3s include the opening cysteine and the closing phenylalanine or tryptophan. Each record gives: clone size, V gene, CDR3 length, D gene, J gene, CDR3 protein. D genes are given only for firm matches. Clone size is not always given. Where it is, it says once, few, many or a class for expanded clones.

clone size: .; V gene: TRBV7-8; CDR3 length: 11; D gene: .; J gene: TRBJ1-1; CDR3 protein: CASSLGFSAFF
clone size: .; V gene: TRBV6-5; CDR3 length: 15; D gene: TRBD1; J gene: TRBJ2-7; CDR3 protein: CASSTLDRGFYEQYF
clone size: .; V gene: TRBV28; CDR3 length: 16; D gene: .; J gene: TRBJ1-2; CDR3 protein: CASSLGGGTANYGYTF
clone size: .; V gene: TRBV5-8; CDR3 length: 17; D gene: .; J gene: TRBJ1-2; CDR3 protein: CASSTGLIGLPNYGYTF
clone size: .; V gene: TRBV7-2; CDR3 length: 15; D gene: .; J gene: TRBJ1-1; CDR3 protein: CASSLIRGAGTEAFF
clone size: .; V gene: TRBV19; CDR3 length: 15; D gene: TRBD2; J gene: TRBJ2-7; CDR3 protein: CASSRLAMSSYEQYF
clone size: many; V gene: TRBV5-6; CDR3 length: 15; D gene: TRBD1; J gene: TRBJ2-2; CDR3 protein: CASSRQGLNTGELFF
clone size: .; V gene: TRBV2; CDR3 length: 18; D gene: TRBD2; J gene: TRBJ2-2; CDR3 protein: CASKRTLAAEKGTGELFF
clone size: .; V gene: TRBV28; CDR3 length: 15; D gene: TRBD2; J gene: TRBJ2-1; CDR3 protein: CASRPTSGMGDEQFF
clone size: .; V gene: TRBV16; CDR3 length: 15; D gene: TRBD1; J gene: TRBJ2-7; CDR3 protein: CASSQGSGGSYEQYF
clone size: .; V gene: TRBV23-1; CDR3 length: 18; D gene: .; J gene: TRBJ2-7; CDR3 protein: CASSQGVTIPVFSYEQYF
clone size: .; V gene: TRBV19; CDR3 length: 12; D gene: .; J gene: TRBJ1-3; CDR3 protein: CASSTLGNTIYF
clone size: .; V gene: TRBV28; CDR3 length: 15; D gene: TRBD1; J gene: TRBJ2-7; CDR3 protein: CASSLYRDRDREQYF
clone size: once; V gene: TRBV29-1; CDR3 length: 14; D gene: .; J gene: TRBJ2-7; CDR3 protein: CSVGRAGITYEQYF
clone size: many; V gene: TRBV11-2; CDR3 length: 13; D gene: .; J gene: TRBJ2-4; CDR3 protein: CASSLAPENIQYF
clone size: .; V gene: TRBV25-1; CDR3 length: 11; D gene: .; J gene: TRBJ2-7; CDR3 protein: CASSETQVLYF
clone size: once; V gene: TRBV27; CDR3 length: 17; D gene: TRBD2; J gene: TRBJ2-2; CDR3 protein: CASSSAGLAANTGELFF
clone size: .; V gene: TRBV6-5; CDR3 length: 15; D gene: .; J gene: TRBJ2-7; CDR3 protein: CASSYGGTSSYEQYF
clone size: .; V gene: TRBV19; CDR3 length: 14; D gene: TRBD1; J gene: TRBJ2-3; CDR3 protein: CASSDRGGTDTQYF
clone size: few; V gene: TRBV5-1; CDR3 length: 12; D gene: .; J gene: TRBJ2-3; CDR3 protein: CASSFGNRPQYF
clone size: few; V gene: TRBV18; CDR3 length: 14; D gene: .; J gene: TRBJ2-7; CDR3 protein: CASSPNTGTYEQYF
clone size: .; V gene: TRBV2; CDR3 length: 14; D gene: .; J gene: TRBJ2-7; CDR3 protein: CASASDSYSYEQYF
clone size: .; V gene: TRBV28; CDR3 length: 15; D gene: TRBD2; J gene: TRBJ2-1; CDR3 protein: CASSLAGGRKLEQFF
clone size: .; V gene: TRBV7-9; CDR3 length: 13; D gene: .; J gene: TRBJ1-1; CDR3 protein: CASSRVSLDSAFF
clone size: .; V gene: TRBV30; CDR3 length: 12; D gene: .; J gene: TRBJ1-3; CDR3 protein: CAWSGAGNTIYF
clone size: once; V gene: TRBV10-3; CDR3 length: 14; D gene: TRBD2; J gene: TRBJ2-2; CDR3 protein: CAISSGGGTGELFF
clone size: .; V gene: TRBV19; CDR3 length: 18; D gene: TRBD1; J gene: TRBJ2-2; CDR3 protein: CASSILDRALFGTGELFF
clone size: .; V gene: TRBV7-9; CDR3 length: 16; D gene: TRBD2; J gene: TRBJ2-5; CDR3 protein: CASSLALAGGGETQYF
clone size: .; V gene: TRBV28; CDR3 length: 14; D gene: .; J gene: TRBJ1-1; CDR3 protein: CASINRAANTEAFF
clone size: .; V gene: TRBV5-1; CDR3 length: 15; D gene: .; J gene: TRBJ2-2; CDR3 protein: CASRVRQANTGELFF
clone size: .; V gene: TRBV28; CDR3 length: 11; D gene: .; J gene: TRBJ2-5; CDR3 protein: CASSNPWGFYF
clone size: .; V gene: TRBV6-5; CDR3 length: 14; D gene: .; J gene: TRBJ2-7; CDR3 protein: CASSLDSVSYEQYF
clone size: .; V gene: TRBV6-1; CDR3 length: 15; D gene: TRBD2; J gene: TRBJ2-3; CDR3 protein: CASGTSGSSTDTQYF
clone size: .; V gene: TRBV5-1; CDR3 length: 14; D gene: .; J gene: TRBJ2-3; CDR3 protein: CASAASSPTDTQYF
clone size: few; V gene: TRBV14; CDR3 length: 16; D gene: TRBD2; J gene: TRBJ2-1; CDR3 protein: CASSRQLAGRLNEQFF
clone size: .; V gene: TRBV10-3; CDR3 length: 13; D gene: .; J gene: TRBJ2-7; CDR3 protein: CAISDPLAYEQYF
clone size: .; V gene: TRBV6-6; CDR3 length: 14; D gene: .; J gene: TRBJ1-3; CDR3 protein: CASSYIRSGNTIYF
clone size: .; V gene: TRBV5-1; CDR3 length: 17; D gene: TRBD1; J gene: TRBJ2-1; CDR3 protein: CASSTVPPGQGLNEQFF
clone size: .; V gene: TRBV5-1; CDR3 length: 12; D gene: .; J gene: TRBJ2-5; CDR3 protein: CASSLVAETQYF
clone size: few; V gene: TRBV29-1; CDR3 length: 14; D gene: .; J gene: TRBJ2-3; CDR3 protein: CSVEGGLFTDTQYF
clone size: .; V gene: TRBV11-2; CDR3 length: 11; D gene: .; J gene: TRBJ1-1; CDR3 protein: CASSLAGKAFF
clone size: .; V gene: TRBV28; CDR3 length: 18; D gene: TRBD2; J gene: TRBJ2-3; CDR3 protein: CASSFGASGRASTDTQYF
clone size: .; V gene: TRBV19; CDR3 length: 16; D gene: TRBD1; J gene: TRBJ1-5; CDR3 protein: CASSRDRGSLNQPQHF
clone size: .; V gene: TRBV5-4; CDR3 length: 16; D gene: TRBD2; J gene: TRBJ2-7; CDR3 protein: CASSPRTSGRAVEQYF
clone size: .; V gene: TRBV2; CDR3 length: 14; D gene: TRBD2; J gene: TRBJ2-7; CDR3 protein: CASGPGLAVFEQYF
clone size: .; V gene: TRBV2; CDR3 length: 12; D gene: .; J gene: TRBJ1-2; CDR3 protein: CASSGDVNVVTF
clone size: .; V gene: TRBV28; CDR3 length: 16; D gene: TRBD1; J gene: TRBJ2-7; CDR3 protein: CASSLSLGTGTYEQYF
clone size: .; V gene: TRBV6-6; CDR3 length: 14; D gene: .; J gene: TRBJ1-1; CDR3 protein: CASRPNRGNTEAFF
clone size: once; V gene: TRBV18; CDR3 length: 12; D gene: TRBD1; J gene: TRBJ2-7; CDR3 protein: CASSGYRGEQYF
clone size: .; V gene: TRBV6-1; CDR3 length: 17; D gene: .; J gene: TRBJ2-7; CDR3 protein: CASSEGWRGSRGYEQYF
clone size: .; V gene: TRBV11-2; CDR3 length: 16; D gene: .; J gene: TRBJ1-3; CDR3 protein: CASSPRQLLPGNTIYF
clone size: .; V gene: TRBV6-5; CDR3 length: 13; D gene: .; J gene: TRBJ1-1; CDR3 protein: CASRQIAGTEAFF
clone size: .; V gene: TRBV19; CDR3 length: 14; D gene: .; J gene: TRBJ1-2; CDR3 protein: CASSMDTRGYGYTF